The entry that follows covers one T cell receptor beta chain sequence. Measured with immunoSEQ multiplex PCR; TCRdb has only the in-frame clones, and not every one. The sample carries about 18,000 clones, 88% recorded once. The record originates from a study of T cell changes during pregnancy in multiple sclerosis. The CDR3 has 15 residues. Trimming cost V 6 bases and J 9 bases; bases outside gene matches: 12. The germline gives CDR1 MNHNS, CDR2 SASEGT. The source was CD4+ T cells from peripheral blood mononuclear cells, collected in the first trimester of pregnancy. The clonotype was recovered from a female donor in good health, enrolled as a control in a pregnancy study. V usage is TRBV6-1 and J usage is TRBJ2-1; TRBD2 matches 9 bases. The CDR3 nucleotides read TGTGCCAGCAGAGCTCCTAGCGGGGCGGGGGGTGAGCAGTTCTTC. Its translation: CASRAPSGAGGEQFF.